A single T cell receptor (beta chain) is shown here with its context. Which antigen it targets is not known. No base qualities exist here, and no much larger clone lies one base off it. Including the terminal cysteine and phenylalanine, the CDR3 comprises 15 residues. The kept DNA is CDR3 alone, 45 bases in frame from the first base. The CDR1 and CDR2 encoded by the germline V gene (reference sequence) are LNHDA and SQIVND. At the junction V is shortened by 1 base and J by 6 bases, with 15 bases in between. The record originates from a study of shared clonotypes between healthy human individuals (dated by TCRdb to 2020 to 2022). About the investigation overall: A couple of women and a few men aged 18 to 49 years were included in the cohort. For each donor, CD4 naive and CD4 memory were each given three plates, CD8 naive was given two plates, and CD8 memory was given one plate. To estimate repertoire size and how much clonotype sharing occurs between individuals, the study deeply sequenced the blood TCR repertoires of about 5 healthy adults. To increase sequencing depth and limit assay-specific biases, TCR repertoire library preparation and sequencing were carried out by different laboratories using diverse techniques. Each donor's leukapheresis produced roughly between roughly 0.85 and 9.5 billion PBMCs.

Using the deep immunoSEQ assay, TCR CDR3 regions were amplified from genomic DNA by multiplex PCR. Extracted genomic DNA from each cell subset was spread evenly across all wells of several immunoSEQ 96-well plates, with each plate serving as a replicate. For sorted subsets, each replicate PCR was loaded with roughly 190 ng genomic DNA, equivalent to 30,000 or so T cell genomes. The purified libraries were quantified using a Qubit 3.0 fluorometer, sized with a Bioanalyzer 2100, and then quantified again using the KAPA Library Quantification kit. Each immunoSEQ 96-well plate was sequenced on its own single-read 150-cycle Illumina NextSeq 550 flow cell. The paper's processing steps were these. Because only junctional sequences without quality scores were contained in the immunoSEQ output, filtering matching that applied to full-length reads could not be performed. To assign V/J genes and CDR3, sequences were annotated against IMGT germline references using PyIR, a Python wrapper for IgBLAST v1.9. Reads were filtered out if the reads had weak V/J assignments (E-value above 1e-6), no CDR3, stop codons, out-of-frame junctions, or ambiguous translated residues. V3J clonotypes were defined as sequences sharing an identical inferred V gene, J gene, and CDR3 amino acid sequence. To compute the percentage overlap between repertoires, the number of shared unique clonotypes was divided by the size of the smaller repertoire. RTK rarefaction, the Chao1 estimator, and Recon v2.1 estimates of unobserved clonotypes were used to assess repertoire richness. OLGA was used to compute generation probabilities for all TCRbeta clonotypes that the gDNA method yielded from several donors. TCRdb took this table from immuneACCESS and kept in-frame rearrangements with V and J called. Such tables lack part of the clones; where checked against another copy, unresolved V genes explain under half of the gap, and the rest is unexplained. V and J calls plus clone size are reproduced from that table; the DNA served to infer D and trimming. The sample contains about 2.2 million clones, around 93% of them found a single time. The ten most abundant clones make up more than 1.5% of the sample.

Broad study findings and their caveats: Compared with non-shared clonotypes, clonotypes shared by all four sorted-subset donors had higher generation probabilities. Sampling was limited to blood, and TCR repertoires in tissue likely differ from TCR repertoires in blood. Even with the large sequencing depth, rarefaction of the sorted-subset datasets indicated that sequencing was incomplete. Because the study included only a small number of donors, the genetic and exposure-history diversity represented was limited. Estimated clonotype richness was generally larger for naive than for memory subsets. Roughly 5.2% of naive CD4, approximately 3.7% of naive CD8, approximately 2.2% of memory CD4, and about 0.4% of memory CD8 clonotypes were shared across several donors. Pairwise subsampling led to the expectation that sequencing depth would affect the degree of clonotype sharing among donors.

CD8 naive samples consisted of CD45RO-negative cells that were positively selected for CCR7, yielding a CD45RA+CCR7+ population without TemRA cells. Healthy HIV-negative adults with no recently reported acute infections or vaccinations were included as donors. Only Caucasian adults living in Nashville, Tennessee, USA were represented among the donors. After blood collection by leukapheresis, PBMCs were isolated using Ficoll-Histopaque density gradient centrifugation and then cryopreserved in the vapor phase of liquid nitrogen. Analytical flow cytometry was used to check the purity and quantity of each magnetically sorted T cell population. From each sorted fraction, genomic DNA was isolated and quantified by UV absorbance on a Nanodrop 2000c.

Sequenced input: naive CD8+ T cells from PBMCs. This specimen's cell subset or site label, interpreted: CD45RA+CCR7+. This sequence originates from a man aged 18 to 30 in good health. Some clones in this sample may be carry-over from other donors' samples. The sequence links TRBV19 to TRBJ1-1; there is no confident call for the D gene. The nucleotide sequence reads TGTGCCAGTAGTATAGGAGAGCGGCCGGAGCCTGAAGCTTTCTTT. Protein translation: CASSIGERPEPEAFF.